This entry describes one TCR beta chain. The data belong to a study of T-cell memory formation after mild COVID-19. Turning to the study itself: TCR clusters were largely donor specific.

TCRdb independently ran MiXCR on the 5' RACE reads; one entry per CDR3 protein. The sample holds 470,000 or so distinct CDR3 sequences, 18% seen once. The CDR3 is 15 residues long. Trimming stripped 7 bases from V and 3 bases from J, with 19 bases between. Sequencing was performed on PBMCs or a T cell subset sorted from them (not recorded which). The receptor comes from a man younger than 35 who had mild COVID-19 (a few samples of this study predate the infection). Cell type and time point are not known. The chain employs TRBV12-3 or TRBV12-4 and TRBJ2-7, with D perhaps being TRBD1 or TRBD2 (7 bases each). Here the CDR3 reads CASTLSSGGGYEQYF. The CDR3 DNA is TGTGCCAGCACCCTATCCTCAGGGGGGGGCTACGAGCAGTACTTC.